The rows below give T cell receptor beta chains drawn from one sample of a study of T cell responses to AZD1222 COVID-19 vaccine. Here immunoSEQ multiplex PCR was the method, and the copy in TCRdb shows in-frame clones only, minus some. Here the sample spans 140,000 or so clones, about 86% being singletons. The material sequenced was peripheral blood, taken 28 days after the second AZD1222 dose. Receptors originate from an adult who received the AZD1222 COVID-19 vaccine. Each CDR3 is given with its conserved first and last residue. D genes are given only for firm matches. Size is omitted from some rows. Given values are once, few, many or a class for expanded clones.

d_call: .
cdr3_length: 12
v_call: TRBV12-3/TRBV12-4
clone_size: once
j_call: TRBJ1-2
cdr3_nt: TGTGCCAGCAGCCCGACTGACTATGGCTACACCTTC
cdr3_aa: CASSPTDYGYTF

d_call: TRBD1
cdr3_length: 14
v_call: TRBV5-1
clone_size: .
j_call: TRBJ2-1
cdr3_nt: TGCGCCAGCAGCAAGGGACAGGGGGCGAATGAGCAGTTCTTC
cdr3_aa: CASSKGQGANEQFF

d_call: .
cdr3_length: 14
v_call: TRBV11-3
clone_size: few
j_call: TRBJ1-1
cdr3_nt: TGTGCCAGCAGCTCCACGGGGGCGGACACTGAAGCTTTCTTT
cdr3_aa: CASSSTGADTEAFF

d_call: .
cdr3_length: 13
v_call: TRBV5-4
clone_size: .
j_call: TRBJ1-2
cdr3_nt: TGTGCCAGCAGCCCGTCCAGCGGAGGGGGCTACACCTTC
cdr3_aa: CASSPSSGGGYTF

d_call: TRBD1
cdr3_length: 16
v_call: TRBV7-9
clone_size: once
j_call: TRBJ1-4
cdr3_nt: TGTGCCAGCAGCCTCGGGGACAGGGGGCCTAATGAAAAACTGTTTTTT
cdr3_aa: CASSLGDRGPNEKLFF

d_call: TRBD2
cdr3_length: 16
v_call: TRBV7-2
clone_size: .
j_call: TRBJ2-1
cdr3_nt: TGTGCCAGCAGCCCCCGGGGGGTTAGCTCCTACAATGAGCAGTTCTTC
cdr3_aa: CASSPRGVSSYNEQFF

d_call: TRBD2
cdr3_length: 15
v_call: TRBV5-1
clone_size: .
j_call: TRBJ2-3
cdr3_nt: TGCGCCAGCAGCCCCACTAGCGGGGTTAGAGATACGCAGTATTTT
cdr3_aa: CASSPTSGVRDTQYF

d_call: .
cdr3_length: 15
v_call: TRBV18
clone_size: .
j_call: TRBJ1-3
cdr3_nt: TGTGCCAGCTCACCACCCCTTTGGTCTGGAAACACCATATATTTT
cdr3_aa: CASSPPLWSGNTIYF

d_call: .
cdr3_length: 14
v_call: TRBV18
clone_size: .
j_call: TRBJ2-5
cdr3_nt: TGTGCCAGCTCACCATCTATGAATCGAGAGACCCAGTACTTC
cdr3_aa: CASSPSMNRETQYF

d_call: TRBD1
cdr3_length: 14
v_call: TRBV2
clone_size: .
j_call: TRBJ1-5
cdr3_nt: TGTGCCAGCAACAGGGGCGAGAGCAATCAGCCCCAGCATTTT
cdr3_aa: CASNRGESNQPQHF

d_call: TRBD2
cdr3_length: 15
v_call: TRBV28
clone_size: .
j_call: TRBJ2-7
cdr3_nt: TGTGCCAGCCCTCTCGGGGGGGGCCATTCCTACGAGCAGTACTTC
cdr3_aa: CASPLGGGHSYEQYF

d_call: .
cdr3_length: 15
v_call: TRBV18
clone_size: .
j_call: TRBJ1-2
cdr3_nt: TGTGCCAGCTCAGTAGGGTTAGGGTCTAACTATGGCTACACCTTC
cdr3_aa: CASSVGLGSNYGYTF

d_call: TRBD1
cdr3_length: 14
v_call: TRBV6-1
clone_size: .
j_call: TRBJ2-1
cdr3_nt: TGTGCCAGCAGTGAACCGGACAGGGGAAAAGAGCAGTTCTTC
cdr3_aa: CASSEPDRGKEQFF

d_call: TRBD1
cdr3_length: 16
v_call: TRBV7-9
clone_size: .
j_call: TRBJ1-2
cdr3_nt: TGTGCCAGCAGCATGACAGGGGGCCTACCTAACTATGGCTACACCTTC
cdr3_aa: CASSMTGGLPNYGYTF

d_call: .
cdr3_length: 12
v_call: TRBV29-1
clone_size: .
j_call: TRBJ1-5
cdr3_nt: TGCAGCACTGGTGGGGCCGATCAGCCCCAGCATTTT
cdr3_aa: CSTGGADQPQHF

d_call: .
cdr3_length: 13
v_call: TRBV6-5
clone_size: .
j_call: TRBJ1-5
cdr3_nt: TGTGCCACCACCCGACAGGCTACACAGCCCCAGCATTTT
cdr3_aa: CATTRQATQPQHF

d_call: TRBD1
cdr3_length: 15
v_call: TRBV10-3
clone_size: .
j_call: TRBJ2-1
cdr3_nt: TGTGCCATCAGTCCGGGACAGGGGTTGGTCAATGAGCAGTTCTTC
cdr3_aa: CAISPGQGLVNEQFF

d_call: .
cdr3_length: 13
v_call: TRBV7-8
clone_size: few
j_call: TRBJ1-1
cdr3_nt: TGTGCCAGCAGCTTAGGAGGGCCCACTGAAGCTTTCTTT
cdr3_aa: CASSLGGPTEAFF

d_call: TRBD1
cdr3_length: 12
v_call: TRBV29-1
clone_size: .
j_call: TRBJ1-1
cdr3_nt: TGCAGCGTCGGGACAGGGGGCAATGAAGCTTTCTTT
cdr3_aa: CSVGTGGNEAFF

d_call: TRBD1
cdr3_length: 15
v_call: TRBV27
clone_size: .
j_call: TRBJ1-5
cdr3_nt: TGTGCCGGCAGACTACAGGGGATTGGCAATCAGCCCCAGCATTTT
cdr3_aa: CAGRLQGIGNQPQHF

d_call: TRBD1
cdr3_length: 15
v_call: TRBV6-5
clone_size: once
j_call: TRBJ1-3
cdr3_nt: TGTGCCAGCAGTTGGTCAGGGGGCGGTGGAAACACCATATATTTT
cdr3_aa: CASSWSGGGGNTIYF

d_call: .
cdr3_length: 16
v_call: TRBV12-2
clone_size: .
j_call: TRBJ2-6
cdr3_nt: TGTGCAAGTCGCTTAGGGGCACCTTCTGGGGCCAACGTCCTGACTTTC
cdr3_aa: CASRLGAPSGANVLTF

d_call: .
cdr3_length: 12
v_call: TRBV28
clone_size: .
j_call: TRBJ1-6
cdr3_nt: TGTGCCAGCGAGGGGGGTAATTCACCCCTCCACTTT
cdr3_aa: CASEGGNSPLHF

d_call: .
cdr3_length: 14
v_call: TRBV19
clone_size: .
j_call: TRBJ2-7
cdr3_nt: TGTGCCAGTAGCGGACACCCCGGATCCTACGAGCAGTACTTC
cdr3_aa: CASSGHPGSYEQYF

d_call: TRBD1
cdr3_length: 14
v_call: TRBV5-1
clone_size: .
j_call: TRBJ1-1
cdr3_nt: TGCGCCAGCAGCCGGGACAGCATGAACACTGAAGCTTTCTTT
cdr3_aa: CASSRDSMNTEAFF

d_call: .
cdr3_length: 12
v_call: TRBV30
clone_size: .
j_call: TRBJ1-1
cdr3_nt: TGTGCCTGCCGGGCCACGAACACTGAAGCTTTCTTT
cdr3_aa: CACRATNTEAFF

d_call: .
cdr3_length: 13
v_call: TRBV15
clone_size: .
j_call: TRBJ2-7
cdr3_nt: TGTGCCACTCGGAGAGAGCTCAAGTACGAGCAGTACTTC
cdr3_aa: CATRRELKYEQYF

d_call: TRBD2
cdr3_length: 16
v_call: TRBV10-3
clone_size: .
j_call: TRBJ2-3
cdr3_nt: TGTGCCATCAGTGATCCGGGACTAGCGGGAGGAGATACGCAGTATTTT
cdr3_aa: CAISDPGLAGGDTQYF

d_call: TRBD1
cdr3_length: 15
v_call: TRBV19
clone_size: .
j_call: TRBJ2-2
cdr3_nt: TGTGCCAGTAGATCCGGGACAGGGAACACCGGGGAGCTGTTTTTT
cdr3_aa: CASRSGTGNTGELFF

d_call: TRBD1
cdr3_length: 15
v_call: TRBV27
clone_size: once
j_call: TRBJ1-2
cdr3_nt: TGTGCCAGCAGTCCGAGACAGGGAAATAACTATGGCTACACCTTC
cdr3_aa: CASSPRQGNNYGYTF

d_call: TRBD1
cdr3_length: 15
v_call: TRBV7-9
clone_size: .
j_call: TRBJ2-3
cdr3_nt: TGTGCCAGCAGCCAAGACAGGGGTAGCACAGATACGCAGTATTTT
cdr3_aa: CASSQDRGSTDTQYF

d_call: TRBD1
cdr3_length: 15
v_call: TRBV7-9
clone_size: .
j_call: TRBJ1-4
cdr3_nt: TGTGCCAGCAGCAACAGGGGGCACGCAAATGAAAAACTGTTTTTT
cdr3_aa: CASSNRGHANEKLFF

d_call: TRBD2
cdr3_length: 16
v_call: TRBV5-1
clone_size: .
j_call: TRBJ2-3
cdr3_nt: TGCGCCAGCAGCTTGGCCCTAGCGGGACGGTCGGATACGCAGTATTTT
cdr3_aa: CASSLALAGRSDTQYF

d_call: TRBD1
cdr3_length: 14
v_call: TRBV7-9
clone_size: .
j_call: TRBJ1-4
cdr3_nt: TGTGCCAGCAGCTCCGGGACAGGGAACGAAAAACTGTTTTTT
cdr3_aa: CASSSGTGNEKLFF

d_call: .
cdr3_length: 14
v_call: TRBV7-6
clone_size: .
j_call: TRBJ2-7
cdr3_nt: TGTGCCAGCAGCTCCACACCTCATGGGAACGAGCAGTACTTC
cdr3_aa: CASSSTPHGNEQYF

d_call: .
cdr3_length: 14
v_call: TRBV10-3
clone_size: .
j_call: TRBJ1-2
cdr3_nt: TGTGCCATCAGTGATCCCCAGGGTAGCTATGGCTACACCTTC
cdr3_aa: CAISDPQGSYGYTF

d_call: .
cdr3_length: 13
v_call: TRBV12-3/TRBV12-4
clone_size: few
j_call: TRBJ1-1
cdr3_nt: TGTGCCAGCAGCCGCAAGAGGAACACTGAAGCTTTCTTT
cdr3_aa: CASSRKRNTEAFF

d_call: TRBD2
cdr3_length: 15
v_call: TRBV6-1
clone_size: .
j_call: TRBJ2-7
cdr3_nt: TGTGCCAGCAGTGAACCTAGCGGGAGCCCCTACGAGCAGTACTTC
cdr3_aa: CASSEPSGSPYEQYF

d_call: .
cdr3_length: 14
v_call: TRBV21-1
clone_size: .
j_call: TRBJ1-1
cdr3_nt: TGTGCCAGTGACAGGGGAGAAATGAACACTGAAGCTTTCTTT
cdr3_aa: CASDRGEMNTEAFF

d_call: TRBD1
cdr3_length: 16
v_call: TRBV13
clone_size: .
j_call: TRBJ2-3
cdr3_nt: TGTGCCAGCAGCTTCGGGTCGACAGGGGGCACAGATACGCAGTATTTT
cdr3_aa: CASSFGSTGGTDTQYF

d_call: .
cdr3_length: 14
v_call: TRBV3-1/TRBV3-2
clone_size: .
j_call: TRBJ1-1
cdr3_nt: TGTGCCAGCAGCCAGGGGATTTTGAACACTGAAGCTTTCTTT
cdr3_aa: CASSQGILNTEAFF

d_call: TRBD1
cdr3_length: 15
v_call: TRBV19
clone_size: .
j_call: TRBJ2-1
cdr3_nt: TGTGCCAGTAACGCCGTAGGACAGGGGGCCCTCGAGCAGTTCTTC
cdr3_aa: CASNAVGQGALEQFF

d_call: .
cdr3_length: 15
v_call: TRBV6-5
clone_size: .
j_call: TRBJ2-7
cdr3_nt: TGTGCCAGCAGTTACTCGACAGGAGCGGCCTACGAGCAGTACTTC
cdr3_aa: CASSYSTGAAYEQYF

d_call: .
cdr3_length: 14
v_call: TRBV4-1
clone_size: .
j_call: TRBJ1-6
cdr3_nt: TGCGCCAGCAGCCAAGCAGGGTGGGATTCACCCCTCCACTTT
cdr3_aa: CASSQAGWDSPLHF

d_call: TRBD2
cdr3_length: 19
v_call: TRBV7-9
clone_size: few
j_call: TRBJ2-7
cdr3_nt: TGTGCCAGCAGCCCCAGTCGGGGGGGTAGCGTCAGAAAGGGCTACGAGCAGTACTTC
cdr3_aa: CASSPSRGGSVRKGYEQYF

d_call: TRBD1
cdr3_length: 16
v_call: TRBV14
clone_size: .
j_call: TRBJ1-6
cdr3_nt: TGTGCCAGCAGCTCTCAACCGGGACAGGGATATTCACCCCTCCACTTT
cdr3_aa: CASSSQPGQGYSPLHF

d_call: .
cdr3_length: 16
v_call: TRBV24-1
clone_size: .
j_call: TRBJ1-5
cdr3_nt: TGTGCCACCAGTGATCCCCGCGCAGGTGGTAATCAGCCCCAGCATTTT
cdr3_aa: CATSDPRAGGNQPQHF

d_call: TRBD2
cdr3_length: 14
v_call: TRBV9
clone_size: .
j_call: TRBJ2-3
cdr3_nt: TGTGCCAGCAACGACGGGAGGGCGGCAGATACGCAGTATTTT
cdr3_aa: CASNDGRAADTQYF

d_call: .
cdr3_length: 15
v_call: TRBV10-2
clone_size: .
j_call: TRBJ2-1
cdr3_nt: TGCGCCAGCAGTGACTCGTTCCGGGCCGACAATGAGCAGTTCTTC
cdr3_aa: CASSDSFRADNEQFF

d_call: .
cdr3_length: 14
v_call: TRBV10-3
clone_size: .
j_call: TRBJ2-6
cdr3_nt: TGTGCCATCAGTCTTGTCTCTGGGGCCAACGTCCTGACTTTC
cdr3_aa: CAISLVSGANVLTF

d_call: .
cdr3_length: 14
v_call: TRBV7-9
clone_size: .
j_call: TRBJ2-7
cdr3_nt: TGTGCCAGCAGCTCGACCCGCCCCCCCTACGAGCAGTACTTC
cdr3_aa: CASSSTRPPYEQYF

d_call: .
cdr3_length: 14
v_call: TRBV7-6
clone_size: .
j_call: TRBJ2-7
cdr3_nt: TGTGCCAGCAGCTTGGGGGCGGGCCTCTACGAGCAGTACTTC
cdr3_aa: CASSLGAGLYEQYF

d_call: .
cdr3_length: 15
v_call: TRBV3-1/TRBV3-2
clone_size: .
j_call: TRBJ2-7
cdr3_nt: TGTGCCAGCAGCCAAGAAGAACCAGCCTCCTACGAGCAGTACTTC
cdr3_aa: CASSQEEPASYEQYF

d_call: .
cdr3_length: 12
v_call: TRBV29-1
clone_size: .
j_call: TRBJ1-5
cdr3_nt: TGCAGCGTTGAAGATCCAGGTCAGCCCCAGCATTTT
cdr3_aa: CSVEDPGQPQHF

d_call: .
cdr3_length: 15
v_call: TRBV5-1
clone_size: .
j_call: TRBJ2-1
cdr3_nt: TGCGCCAGCAGCGTAGGGGACGCAGACTACAATGAGCAGTTCTTC
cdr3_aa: CASSVGDADYNEQFF

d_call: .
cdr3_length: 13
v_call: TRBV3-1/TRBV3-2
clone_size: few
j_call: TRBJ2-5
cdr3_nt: TGTGCCAGCAGCCCGACATCTCAGGGGACCCAGTACTTC
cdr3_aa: CASSPTSQGTQYF

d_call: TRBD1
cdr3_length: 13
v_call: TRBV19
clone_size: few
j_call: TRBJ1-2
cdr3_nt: TGTGCCAGTAGTATGTCGACAGGGAGCGGCTACACCTTC
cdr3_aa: CASSMSTGSGYTF